Each of the 5 T cell receptor beta chains below was sequenced from the same sample in a study of glioma-infiltrating T cells. Amplification of TCR alpha and beta CDR3 regions from RNA used iRepertoire nested multiplex PCR. Using its own MiXCR run on the multiplex PCR reads, TCRdb lists one record per CDR3 protein. The sample records around 140,000 distinct CDR3 sequences, about 39% being singletons. Material for sequencing was glioma tissue, nonneoplastic brain tissue, or PBMCs (not recorded which). These receptors originate from a human donor with low-grade glioma or glioblastoma, undergoing nonglioma brain surgery, or in good health (not recorded which).

The V gene is TRBV19, the J gene TRBJ2-7; D ambiguous. CDR1 and CDR2 (germline): LNHDA, SQIVND (reference sequence). CDR3 size: 14 residues. Trimming shortened V by 5 bases and J by 4 bases, and 15 bases separated the two germline ends. The CDR3 protein is CASSLTIGRYEQYF. CDR3 in DNA: TGTGCCAGTAGTCTCACCATTGGCAGATACGAGCAGTACTTC.

This clonotype has at least ten counts. V is TRBV6-1 and J is TRBJ2-1; D is ambiguous. V was trimmed by 5 bases and J by 4 bases, leaving 9 bases between them. The germline V gene has CDR1 MNHNS and CDR2 SASEGT. There are 13 residues in the CDR3. CDR3 DNA sequence: TGTGCCAGCAGTACTTCCCCATACAATGAGCAGTTCTTC. Its translation is CASSTSPYNEQFF.

This clonotype was seen only a few times. This chain links TRBV5-4 with TRBJ2-1; possible D gene TRBD2, 6 bases. The CDR3 extends over 17 amino acids. Germline CDR1 and CDR2: SGHNT and YYREEE (reference sequence). The V and J ends lost 0 bases and 2 bases respectively, with 15 bases between them. The CDR3 nucleotides read TGTGCCAGCAGCTTGGCGTTCCTAGCGCTAGCCTACAATGAGCAGTTCTTC. Amino acids: CASSLAFLALAYNEQFF.

The rearrangement links TRBV10-3 to TRBJ1-6; D remains unclear. This CDR3 has 13 amino acids. Germline loops: CDR1 ENHRY, CDR2 SYGVKD. The V end lost 1 base, the J end lost 7 bases, and 5 bases lay between the germline ends. The CDR3 DNA follows: TGTGCCATCAGTGAGTTGGCAAATTCACCCCTCCACTTT. Translated, it gives CAISELANSPLHF.

This chain connects TRBV9 to TRBJ2-3, with 8 nucleotides matching TRBD1. CDR1 SGDLS and CDR2 YYNGEE come from the germline V gene. The length of the CDR3 is 14 residues. Losses at the gene ends were 4 bases for V and 4 bases for J; bases not matched to a gene: 5. The CDR3 spells CASSSRTGPDTQYF. CDR3 DNA sequence: TGTGCCAGCAGCTCCAGGACAGGGCCAGATACGCAGTATTTT.